The text below deals with one TCR beta chain. The study drew participants aged about 18 to 89 years from some 25 US areas. The data stem from a study of blood T cell repertoires in COVID-19. Turning to the study itself: What the recovered Cohort 3 donors had was two negative PCRs, clearance, or symptom resolution.

Original data processing: Researchers report that nucleated cell counts were estimated from reference gene primer amplification. Measured with immunoSEQ multiplex PCR; TCRdb has only the in-frame clones, and not every one. From that table come the V and J calls and clone size; the DNA was used to work out D and trimming. The sample yields a few hundred thousand clones, over 75% seen once. The specimen was PBMCs or T cells enriched from blood (not recorded which). The receptor was derived from a man aged 40-50 years in a cohort exposed to, infected with or recovered from COVID-19 (not recorded which).

CDR3 nucleotide sequence: TGCGCCAGCAGCCCGTCCCAGGCGAACACAGATACGCAGTATTTT. Protein sequence: CASSPSQANTDTQYF. The chain has TRBV5-1 and TRBJ2-3; D is undetermined. Trimming removed 4 bases at V and 2 bases at J, with 14 bases between. This CDR3 has 15 amino acids. Germline V gives CDR1 SGHRS, CDR2 YFSETQ.